The 28 T cell receptor beta chains listed next were all sequenced from one sample in a study of T cell responses to AZD1222 COVID-19 vaccine (TCRdb year 2021). Library preparation used the immunoSEQ multiplex PCR assay. In its TCRdb copy, this immuneACCESS table keeps in-frame sequences only and misses some clones. Where compared with another copy, unresolved V genes explain less than half of these, and the others have no known cause. The sample table shows about 18,000 clones, and over 85% are seen once. The ten largest clones capture 8.5% to 9% of the sample. In the paper's terms, the time point label means: about 28 days (+/-7) after the second vaccine dose. The material sequenced was peripheral blood, taken 28 days after the second AZD1222 dose. The receptors originated from an adult who received the AZD1222 COVID-19 vaccine.

The chain is built from TRBV16 and TRBJ2-5, with 7 bases identical to TRBD2. The length of the CDR3 is 15 residues. V gave up 4 bases and J gave up 4 bases; unmatched junction bases: 9. Germline CDR1 and CDR2: KGHSY and FQNENV. The CDR3: CASSPRGDSAETQYF. The CDR3 DNA reads as TGTGCCAGCAGCCCCCGGGGGGACTCCGCAGAGACCCAGTACTTC.

This rearrangement joins TRBV6-1 to TRBJ1-2, with TRBD1 matching 9 bases. Germline-derived CDR1 and CDR2 are MNHNS and SASEGT. The ends lost 5 bases at V and 6 bases at J; junction bases unmatched: 7. This CDR3 is 14 amino acids long. The CDR3 protein is CASSLSRQGDGYTF. CDR3 nucleotide sequence: TGTGCCAGCAGTCTCTCCCGACAGGGGGATGGCTACACCTTC.

The CDR3 DNA sequence: TGTGCCAGCAGCTTAACGGTTGGGACCAGGCATAACTATGGCTACACCTTC. Translation gives CASSLTVGTRHNYGYTF. The chain recombines TRBV13 with TRBJ1-2; D perhaps matches TRBD1 (5 bases). V was shortened by 2 bases and J by 1 base, with 17 bases between the two germline ends. There are 17 residues in the CDR3. CDR1 is PRHDT and CDR2 is FYEKMQ in the germline V gene (reference sequence).

This rearrangement joins TRBV4-1 to TRBJ2-3; D call uncertain. Trimming removed 1 base from V and 6 bases from J, with 5 bases in between. Germline CDR1 and CDR2: MGHRA and YSYEKL. This CDR3 has 12 amino acids. The DNA of the CDR3 is TGCGCCAGCAGCCAAGTCCTGGATACGCAGTATTTT. Translation gives CASSQVLDTQYF.

This chain links TRBV23-1 with TRBJ1-2; 10 bases map to TRBD1. TRBV23-1 is an ORF for which the function is uncertain. The CDR3 totals 16 residues. V lost 2 bases, J lost 8 bases, and 11 bases stayed unmatched. CDR3 sequence reads: CASSQVVRQGARGYTF. The CDR3, as DNA: TGCGCCAGCAGTCAAGTAGTCCGACAGGGGGCAAGGGGCTACACCTTC.

The chain uses TRBV5-1 and TRBJ2-1; the D gene could be TRBD1 or TRBD2 (6 bases each). This CDR3 has 16 residues. The germline CDR1 and CDR2 sequences are SGHRS and YFSETQ. Trimming shortened V by 4 bases and J by 7 bases, and 21 bases separated the two germline ends. Here the CDR3 DNA reads TGCGCCAGCAGCCAGCCGGGGGCGGGGCTGGAGAATGAGCAGTTCTTC. Translating gives CASSQPGAGLENEQFF.

V and J are TRBV2 and TRBJ1-5; 8 bases are shared with TRBD1. The CDR3 is made up of 13 amino acids. Germline V gives CDR1 SNHLY, CDR2 FYNNEI. V shed 6 bases and J 7 bases; nucleotides not matched to a gene: 5. The CDR3 nucleotides are TGTGCCAGCAGGACAGGGGTATGGCAGCCCCAGCATTTT. Translating gives CASRTGVWQPQHF.

This chain joins TRBV4-1 and TRBJ2-7; TRBD1 agrees at 7 bases. This CDR3 comprises 17 residues. The germline V gene encodes CDR1 MGHRA and CDR2 YSYEKL. V gave up 1 base and J gave up 1 base; unmatched junction bases: 10. The CDR3 coding sequence is TGCGCCAGCAGCCAAGGGCCAGGGGGACGGTATTCCTACGAGCAGTACTTC. It yields the protein CASSQGPGGRYSYEQYF.

The genes are TRBV20-1 and TRBJ2-7; D call uncertain. Germline V lookup: CDR1 DFQATT, CDR2 SNEGSKA (reference sequence). This CDR3 comprises 11 residues. V shed 5 bases and J shed 5 bases, with 10 bases lying between them. CDR3 loop: CSASLVDEQYF. The CDR3 nucleotides read TGCAGTGCTTCCCTTGTGGACGAGCAGTACTTC.

V is TRBV10-1 and J is TRBJ1-1; D is ambiguous. Germline CDR1 and CDR2: WNHNN and SYGVQD (reference sequence). The ends were cut back, 6 bases at V and 3 bases at J, with 14 bases in the middle. The CDR3 runs to 14 residues. This CDR3 reads CASRPRVGDTEAFF. CDR3 nucleotide sequence: TGCGCCAGCAGACCAAGGGTTGGGGACACTGAAGCTTTCTTT.

J is TRBJ1-5 and V is TRBV28, with 8 bases matching TRBD1. From germline, CDR1 is MDHEN and CDR2 SYDVKM. Losses at the gene ends were 5 bases for V and 1 base for J; bases not matched to a gene: 4. The CDR3 extends over 15 amino acids. The CDR3 DNA reads as TGTGCCAGCAGTACCTGGACAGGGAGCAATCAGCCCCAGCATTTT. It is translated as CASSTWTGSNQPQHF.

Details on this clone: Other nucleotide sequences from this sample produce the same CDR3. J is TRBJ2-2 and V is TRBV7-9, with D possibly called TRBD1 or TRBD2 (5 bases each). The germline CDR1 and CDR2 sequences are SEHNR and FQNEAQ (reference sequence). The V gene lost 3 bases and the J gene lost 4 bases, with 6 bases spanning the gap. The CDR3 has 13 amino acids. The CDR3 DNA is TGTGCCAGCAGCTTTGGGGGCACCGGGGAGCTGTTTTTT. It codes for CASSFGGTGELFF.

The chain uses TRBV19 and TRBJ2-7; D is uncertain. Germline V lookup: CDR1 LNHDA, CDR2 SQIVND (reference sequence). The V end lost 6 bases, the J end lost 0 bases, and 9 bases lay between the germline ends. There are 13 residues in the CDR3. CDR3 bases: TGTGCCAGTAGGAGAACAGCCTCCTACGAGCAGTACTTC. Residues: CASRRTASYEQYF. Using reference TRBV19 and TRBJ2-7 for the parts outside the CDR3, the full variable domain is DGGITQSPKYLFRKEGQNVTLSCEQNLNHDAMYWYRQDPGQGLRLIYYSQIVNDFQKGDIAEGYSVSREKKESFPLTVTSAQKNPTAFYLCASRRTASYEQYFGPGTRLTVT.

This clone has only a few counts. This chain connects TRBV2 to TRBJ2-2; 9 bases fit TRBD1. The germline gives CDR1 SNHLY, CDR2 FYNNEI. The V gene end was trimmed by 5 bases and the J gene end by 1 base; junction bases not matched to a gene: 2. There are 15 residues in the CDR3. CDR3 DNA sequence: TGTGCCAGCAGTCGGGACAGGGTGAACACCGGGGAGCTGTTTTTT. Translation: CASSRDRVNTGELFF.

The V and J genes are TRBV20-1 and TRBJ2-3, with 7 bases matching TRBD1. J gave up 3 bases and V 3 bases, and 6 bases lay outside the gene matches. CDR1 DFQATT and CDR2 SNEGSKA come from the germline V gene (reference sequence). The CDR3 extends over 14 amino acids. CDR3 protein: CSASKDRMTDTQYF. The DNA of the CDR3 is TGCAGTGCTAGTAAGGACAGGATGACAGATACGCAGTATTTT.

V is TRBV7-8 and J is TRBJ1-4, with a weak D call TRBD1 (5 bases). Germline loops: CDR1 SGHVS, CDR2 FQNEAQ. The V end lost 3 bases, the J end lost 8 bases, and 13 bases lay between the germline ends. This CDR3 spans 14 amino acids. The CDR3 coding sequence is TGTGCCAGCAGCTTGGGGGTATCGGACGAAAAACTGTTTTTT. It codes for CASSLGVSDEKLFF.

This clone was found once. The rearrangement uses TRBV5-5 and TRBJ2-7; tentatively, D is TRBD1 or TRBD2 (5 bases each). Trimming removed 2 bases at V and 5 bases at J, with 11 bases between. The CDR3 is 13 residues long. Germline-derived CDR1 and CDR2 are SGHKS and YYEKEE (reference sequence). The CDR3 reads CASSFEGRNEQYV. CDR3 coding DNA: TGTGCCAGCAGCTTTGAGGGGCGGAACGAGCAGTACGTC.

V gene TRBV10-1 combines with J gene TRBJ1-3; D remains unclear. Germline V gene sequence: CDR1 WNHNN, CDR2 SYGVQD (reference sequence). Trimming shortened V by 8 bases and J by 8 bases, and 10 bases separated the two germline ends. The CDR3 has 11 residues. The CDR3 spells CASSREDTIYF. The CDR3 bases are TGCGCCAGCTCGCGAGAGGACACCATATATTTT.

The chain employs TRBV28 and TRBJ2-3; perhaps D is TRBD1 or TRBD2 (5 bases each). Germline V gene lookup returns CDR1 MDHEN and CDR2 SYDVKM. The CDR3 runs to 11 residues. V gave up 11 bases and J gave up 4 bases, with 10 bases separating them. The CDR3 nucleotides read TGTGCCTCCCAGGGAGCAGATACGCAGTATTTT. Residues: CASQGADTQYF.

The chain recombines TRBV7-9 with TRBJ2-1, with 9 bases identical to TRBD2. CDR3 length equals 14 residues. The V segment lost 8 bases and the J segment 4 bases; nucleotides outside the gene matches: 6. CDR1 SEHNR and CDR2 FQNEAQ come from the germline V gene (reference sequence). The CDR3 region has the DNA TGTGCCAGCGGACGACTAGCGGTATACAATGAGCAGTTCTTC. Its translation is CASGRLAVYNEQFF.

The chain uses TRBV19 and TRBJ1-6, with a tentative D call TRBD1 (6 bases). CDR1 LNHDA and CDR2 SQIVND come from the germline V gene (reference sequence). Trimming left V 7 bases short and J 6 bases short, with 13 bases between. The CDR3 is 14 amino acids. The CDR3 sequence is CASTKDSTNSPLHF. The DNA of the CDR3 is TGTGCCAGTACTAAGGACAGTACTAATTCACCCCTCCACTTT.

In its sample, this clone was seen once. This CDR3 is also generated by other DNA sequences in the sample. V gene TRBV2 combines with J gene TRBJ1-2; no definite D call. Germline lookup yields CDR1 SNHLY and CDR2 FYNNEI. The CDR3 totals 11 residues. Trimming left V 7 bases short and J 4 bases short, with 7 bases between. For the CDR3, the DNA is TGTGCCAGCAAGGGAACCTATGGCTACACCTTC. This codes for CASKGTYGYTF.

The V and J genes are TRBV19 and TRBJ1-5, with D possibly being TRBD1 (6 bases). V lost 10 bases to trimming and J lost 6 bases, with 25 bases between them. Germline V CDR1 and CDR2: LNHDA, SQIVND (reference sequence). This CDR3 is 16 amino acids long. For the CDR3, the DNA is TGTGCCACTCAGATAGCGGGCAGGGGAGAAGGTCAGCCCCAGCATTTT. Amino acid sequence: CATQIAGRGEGQPQHF.

V is TRBV7-6 and J is TRBJ2-2; TRBD2 aligns across 13 bases. Germline loops: CDR1 SGHVS, CDR2 FNYEAQ. J was trimmed by 4 bases and V by 5 bases; bases with no gene match: 4. The CDR3 totals 16 residues. In nucleotides, the CDR3 is TGTGCCAGCAGCCCCCGGACTAGCGGGAGCACCGGGGAGCTGTTTTTT. Translated, it gives CASSPRTSGSTGELFF.

In this sample, this clone turned up once. The J gene is TRBJ2-5, the V gene TRBV29-1; D unclear. Germline V gene data show CDR1 as SQVTM and CDR2 as ANQGSEA. V lost 5 bases to trimming and J lost 4 bases, with 11 bases between them. CDR3 length equals 12 residues. In DNA, the CDR3 is TGCAGCGTTAAGCAAAGCTTAGAGACCCAGTACTTC. Translating it yields CSVKQSLETQYF.

The V gene is TRBV6-2 or TRBV6-3, the J gene TRBJ2-2; D unclear. Looked up from germline, CDR1 is MNHEY and CDR2 is SVGEGT. CDR3 length: 12 residues. V was trimmed by 5 bases and J by 6 bases, leaving 7 bases between them. This CDR3 is CASSPYAGELFF. The DNA of the CDR3 is TGTGCCAGCAGTCCCTACGCCGGGGAGCTGTTTTTT.

The chain links TRBV11-1 to TRBJ1-1, with D possibly TRBD1 on 6 matching bases. V lost 5 bases and J lost 1, with 8 bases in between. The CDR3 is 13 residues long. Germline assignment: CDR1 SGHAT and CDR2 FQDESV (reference sequence). The CDR3 sequence is CASSIQGNTEAFF. The CDR3 bases are TGTGCCAGCAGCATACAGGGGAACACTGAAGCTTTCTTT.

The chain has TRBV11-2 and TRBJ2-7, with TRBD2 as a possible D gene (5 bases). Trimming shortened V by 2 bases and J by 7 bases, and 18 bases separated the two germline ends. This CDR3 is 15 amino acids long. Germline V gives CDR1 SGHAT, CDR2 FQNNGV. CDR3 coding DNA: TGTGCCAGCAGCTTACTCCGCGGGTCCCCGGGGGAGCAGTACTTC. It codes for CASSLLRGSPGEQYF. Together with reference TRBV11-2 and TRBJ2-7, the CDR3 gives the full variable domain: EAGVAQSPRYKIIEKRQSVAFWCNPISGHATLYWYQQILGQGPKLLIQFQNNGVVDDSQLPKDRFSAERLKGVDSTLKIQPAKLEDSAVYLCASSLLRGSPGEQYFGPGTRLTVT.